These 16 T cell receptor beta chains share one sample of origin, sequenced in a study of spatial heterogeneity in lung cancer. TCRdb re-analysed the 5' RACE reads in MiXCR, keeping a single row per CDR3 protein. The sample yields tens of thousands of distinct CDR3 sequences, roughly 12% seen once. The time point was: sample taken at primary tumor resection. The input material, whole RNA from tumor, nontumor lung or frozen PBMC, was sequenced unsorted. The material was PBMCs, obtained at surgery. The source is a male donor with early-stage non-small cell lung cancer.

This clonotype was counted a few times. The chain joins TRBV20-1 to TRBJ1-4; D gene ambiguous. V shed 5 bases and J shed 3 bases, with 16 bases lying between them. Germline-derived CDR1 and CDR2 are DFQATT and SNEGSKA (reference sequence). The CDR3 length is 15 residues. The CDR3 spells CSASEPRRANEKLFF. The CDR3 DNA follows: TGCAGTGCTTCCGAGCCCCGGAGGGCTAATGAAAAACTGTTTTTT.

There are a few counts of this clonotype. The rearrangement joins TRBV6-1 to TRBJ1-5; D perhaps matches TRBD1 (5 bases). The CDR3 length is 13 residues. Trimming took 1 base from V and 6 from J, leaving 7 bases between them. CDR1 is MNHNS, CDR2 SASEGT, per germline. The CDR3 nucleotides read TGTGCCAGCAGTGAAGGGGACGGTCAGCCCCAGCATTTT. It is translated as CASSEGDGQPQHF.

This clonotype has at least ten counts. The chain has TRBV20-1 and TRBJ2-3; D perhaps matches TRBD2 (6 bases). CDR1 and CDR2 from the germline V gene are DFQATT and SNEGSKA (reference sequence). This CDR3 has 11 residues. The V end lost 2 bases, the J end lost 6 bases, and 6 bases lay between the germline ends. In DNA form, the CDR3 reads TGCAGTGCTAGACTAGCGGATACGCAGTATTTT. It specifies CSARLADTQYF.

The chain is built from TRBV11-2 and TRBJ2-2; 13 positions match TRBD2. J lost 2 bases, V lost 6 bases, and 6 bases had no gene match. The germline CDR1 and CDR2 sequences are SGHAT and FQNNGV. This CDR3 has 17 amino acids. The CDR3 protein is CASRTPGLAGNTGELFF. The CDR3 nucleotides read TGTGCCAGCAGGACCCCGGGACTAGCGGGAAACACCGGGGAGCTGTTTTTT.

This clonotype was seen more than once but under ten times. The CDR3 region has the DNA TGTGCCAGCAGCTTAGTATCGGGGTACAATCAGCCCCAGCATTTT. It encodes CASSLVSGYNQPQHF. The chain is built from TRBV7-8 and TRBJ1-5; unclear D gene. Per germline, CDR1 SGHVS and CDR2 FQNEAQ. The CDR3 runs to 15 residues. V shed 1 base and J shed 3 bases, with 10 bases lying between them.

This clonotype was observed many times. CDR3 DNA: TGTGCCAGCAGCTTAGGGACGTCATGGCCCCAGCATTTT. Its translation is CASSLGTSWPQHF. V is TRBV7-2 and J is TRBJ1-5, with D hard to call. Trimming shortened V by 1 base and J by 9 bases, and 10 bases separated the two germline ends. Germline V gives CDR1 SGHTA, CDR2 FQGNSA. CDR3 length: 13 amino acids.

This clonotype was counted between two and nine times. This sequence joins TRBV7-9 and TRBJ1-2; no clear D. Trimming shortened V by 3 bases and J by 8 bases, and 13 bases separated the two germline ends. CDR1 and CDR2 from the germline V gene are SEHNR and FQNEAQ (reference sequence). This CDR3 is 13 amino acids long. Written as DNA, the CDR3 is TGTGCCAGCAGCTTGGACCCAGAGAGGGGCTACACCTTC. It yields the protein CASSLDPERGYTF.

This sequence joins TRBV29-1 and TRBJ2-3; TRBD2 agrees at 11 bases. The CDR3 has 17 residues. Germline CDR1 is SQVTM and CDR2 is ANQGSEA. J gave up 1 base and V 7 bases, and 13 bases lay outside the gene matches. The CDR3 DNA sequence: TGCAGCGCACGGACTAGCGGGTTAACTTTGGGCACAGATACGCAGTATTTT. It encodes CSARTSGLTLGTDTQYF.

The chain has TRBV6-1 and TRBJ1-1, with D maybe TRBD1 (5 bases). The CDR3 contains 17 residues. Germline CDR1 reads MNHNS; CDR2 reads SASEGT. The V end lost 7 bases, the J end lost 1 base, and 22 bases lay between the germline ends. This CDR3 is CASIPNTLRASNTEAFF. The CDR3 DNA follows: TGTGCCAGCATCCCAAACACCCTCAGGGCCTCGAACACTGAAGCTTTCTTT.

The chain links TRBV13 to TRBJ2-1; 12 positions agree with TRBD2. There are 14 residues in the CDR3. With 5 bases clipped from V and 8 bases from J, the junction kept 4 bases outside the gene matches. Per the germline V gene, CDR1 is PRHDT and CDR2 is FYEKMQ (reference sequence). CDR3 DNA sequence: TGTGCCAGCAGCCCTCGACTAGCGGGAGATGAGCAGTTCTTC. Its protein product is CASSPRLAGDEQFF. Full variable domain (remainder filled in from reference TRBV13 and TRBJ2-1): AAGVIQSPRHLIKEKRETATLKCYPIPRHDTVYWYQQGPGQDPQFLISFYEKMQSDKGSIPDRFSAQQFSDYHSELNMSSLELGDSALYFCASSPRLAGDEQFFGPGTRLTVL.

The V call is TRBV28, the J call TRBJ2-7; no clear D gene. Trimming cost V 1 base and J 6 bases, with 10 bases left between them. The CDR3 runs 13 residues. The germline CDR1 and CDR2 sequences are MDHEN and SYDVKM. DNA for the CDR3: TGTGCCAGCAGTTTATTTAGGACGGGCGAGCAGTACTTC. Amino acids: CASSLFRTGEQYF. Filled out from reference TRBV28 and TRBJ2-7, the complete variable domain reads DVKVTQSSRYLVKRTGEKVFLECVQDMDHENMFWYRQDPGLGLRLIYFSYDVKMKEKGDIPEGYSVSREKKERFSLILESASTNQTSMYLCASSLFRTGEQYFGPGTRLTVT.

In its sample, this clonotype was seen a few times. J is TRBJ2-7 and V is TRBV28, with D unclear. The V end was cut by 3 bases, the J end by 6 bases, with 9 bases between. The CDR3 sequence is 12 residues long. Germline V gene data show CDR1 as MDHEN and CDR2 as SYDVKM. DNA of the CDR3: TGTGCCAGCAGTTTCCCGGACCGCGAGCAGTACTTC. Translation gives CASSFPDREQYF.

This sequence joins TRBV24-1 and TRBJ1-1; D might be TRBD1 (6 bases). Germline V gene lookup returns CDR1 KGHDR and CDR2 SFDVKD. The V end lost 5 bases, the J end lost 5 bases, and 14 bases lay between the germline ends. This CDR3 region has 14 residues. CDR3 coding DNA: TGTGCCACCAGTGCTGCAGGCAGGGGAACTGAAGCTTTCTTT. It codes for CATSAAGRGTEAFF.

The V and J genes are TRBV20-1 and TRBJ2-2; D unclear. The CDR3 is 11 residues long. The germline V gene has CDR1 DFQATT and CDR2 SNEGSKA (reference sequence). Between the trimmed V and J ends, which lost 6 bases and 4 bases, there was a span of 6 bases. The chain's CDR3 is CSAMGTGELFF. CDR3 DNA: TGCAGTGCGATGGGCACCGGGGAGCTGTTTTTT.

This clonotype was detected only a few times. J is TRBJ2-7 and V is TRBV2, with D perhaps assigned TRBD1 or TRBD2 (6 bases each). The germline V gene has CDR1 SNHLY and CDR2 FYNNEI. V shed 4 bases and J shed 7 bases, with 14 bases lying between them. The length of the CDR3 is 13 residues. CDR3 protein: CASSGGTGREQYF. CDR3 nucleotide sequence: TGTGCCAGCAGTGGTGGCACAGGGAGGGAGCAGTACTTC. Supplemented by reference TRBV2 and TRBJ2-7, the full variable domain reads EPEVTQTPSHQVTQMGQEVILRCVPISNHLYFYWYRQILGQKVEFLVSFYNNEISEKSEIFDDQFSVERPDGSNFTLKIRSTKLEDSAMYFCASSGGTGREQYFGPGTRLTVT.

The V gene is TRBV7-8, the J gene TRBJ1-5; no clear D gene. The CDR3 contains 15 residues. Germline CDR1 and CDR2: SGHVS and FQNEAQ. V lost 1 base and J lost 11, with 18 bases in between. The CDR3 sequence: CASSLGYLAQRAQHF. As DNA, the CDR3 is TGTGCCAGCAGCTTAGGATACCTAGCGCAAAGGGCCCAGCATTTT.